This TCR beta chain was sequenced for a study of CXCR3-negative and CXCR3-positive naive CD8 T cells. Study findings and constraints: The study found that naive CXCR3-negative and CXCR3-positive cells shared TRBV-TRBJ usage, while memory cells differed. Naive CXCR3-positive cells had TRB CDR3s more hydrophobic than those of CXCR3-negative naive cells.

There are 14 residues in the CDR3. Germline-derived CDR1 and CDR2 are SQVTM and ANQGSEA. According to its frequency, this clonotype is medium-sized. Antigen specificity is unknown. The study made its TRB cDNA libraries by 5' RACE, adding UMI labels. TCRdb re-called the 5' RACE reads, yielding one record per CDR3 amino acid sequence without DNA. This repertoire includes about 3,000 distinct CDR3 sequences. The chain recombines TRBV29-1 with TRBJ1-2; the TCRdb call, TRBD1, lacks DNA for checking. The TCR was taken from a human donor in good health. Some clones in this sample may be carry-over from other donors' samples. The material sequenced was naive CXCR3+ CD8+ T cells from blood. The sample's subset: CD45RO-CCR7+CD27+CD95- naive CD8+ T cells expressing CXCR3 (TNR3+). CDR3: CSVDVGDRAPPGTF.